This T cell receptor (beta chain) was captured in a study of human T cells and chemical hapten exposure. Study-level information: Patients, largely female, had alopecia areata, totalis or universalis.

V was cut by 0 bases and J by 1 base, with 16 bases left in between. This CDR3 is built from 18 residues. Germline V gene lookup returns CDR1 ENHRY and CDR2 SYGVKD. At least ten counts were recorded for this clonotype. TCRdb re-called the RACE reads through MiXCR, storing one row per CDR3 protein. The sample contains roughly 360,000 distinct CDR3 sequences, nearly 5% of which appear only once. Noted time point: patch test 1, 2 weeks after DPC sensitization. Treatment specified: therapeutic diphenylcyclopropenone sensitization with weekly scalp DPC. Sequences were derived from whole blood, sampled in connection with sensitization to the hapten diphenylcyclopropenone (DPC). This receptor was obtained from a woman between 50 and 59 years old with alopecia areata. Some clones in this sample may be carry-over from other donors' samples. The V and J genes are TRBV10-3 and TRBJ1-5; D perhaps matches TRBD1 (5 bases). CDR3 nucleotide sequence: TGTGCCATCAGTGAGTCTCTCGTCGCAAGGGACAGCAATCAGCCCCAGCATTTT. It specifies CAISESLVARDSNQPQHF.